The 9 T cell receptor beta chains below were found in one sample sequenced in a study of T cell changes during pregnancy in multiple sclerosis. Sequenced by immunoSEQ multiplex PCR; TCRdb stores in-frame clones only, minus some. There are roughly 93,000 clones in the sample; 75% to 95% occur only once, and approximately 0.9% lies in the top ten. The specimen was peripheral blood, collected before pregnancy. The source of these receptors is a female donor with multiple sclerosis, enrolled in a pregnancy study.

The chain carries TRBV6-1 and TRBJ2-1; TRBD2 might be the D (6 bases). The germline gives CDR1 MNHNS, CDR2 SASEGT. The CDR3 is 13 amino acids. V shed 10 bases and J shed 4 bases, with 14 bases lying between them. This CDR3 reads CAIVGLPYNEQFF. CDR3 in DNA: TGTGCCATCGTAGGACTACCTTACAATGAGCAGTTCTTC.

The chain couples TRBV29-1 to TRBJ1-1, with TRBD1 as a possible D gene (6 bases). This CDR3 has 17 amino acids. CDR1 and CDR2 (germline): SQVTM, ANQGSEA. V was trimmed by 0 bases and J by 2 bases, leaving 19 bases between them. The CDR3 nucleotides are TGCAGCGTTGAAGACCCTATTGGACAGTCCACAAACACTGAAGCTTTCTTT. Its translation: CSVEDPIGQSTNTEAFF. Full variable domain (rest looked up from reference TRBV29-1 and TRBJ1-1): SAVISQKPSRDICQRGTSLTIQCQVDSQVTMMFWYRQQPGQSLTLIATANQGSEATYESGFVIDKFPISRPNLTFSTLTVSNMSPEDSSIYLCSVEDPIGQSTNTEAFFGQGTRLTVV.

This chain links TRBV30 with TRBJ2-7, with 9 bases fitting TRBD1. From germline, CDR1 is GTSNPN and CDR2 SVGIG (reference sequence). The CDR3 loop spans 11 amino acids. The V gene end was trimmed by 5 bases and the J gene end by 5 bases; junction bases not matched to a gene: 1. CDR3 sequence: CAWGDRDEQYF. The CDR3 region has the DNA TGTGCCTGGGGGGACAGGGACGAGCAGTACTTC.

CDR3 region: CASSGTALAKNIQYF. CDR3 coding DNA: TGTGCCAGTAGTGGGACAGCCCTAGCCAAAAACATTCAGTACTTC. V gene TRBV19 combines with J gene TRBJ2-4, with 7 bases lining up with TRBD1. V lost 5 bases and J lost 0; bases outside the gene matches: 4. Germline V CDR1 and CDR2: LNHDA, SQIVND (reference sequence). This CDR3 is built from 15 residues.

The chain has TRBV6-6 and TRBJ1-6; unclear D gene. The CDR3 consists of 15 residues. V was shortened by 6 bases and J by 3 bases, with 12 bases between the two germline ends. Per germline, CDR1 MNHNY and CDR2 SVGAGI (reference sequence). CDR3 DNA sequence: TGTGCCAGCAGCCTAAGAGCCCTCTATAATTCACCCCTCCACTTT. The encoded protein is CASSLRALYNSPLHF.

The chain employs TRBV7-6 and TRBJ2-1; weak D call: TRBD2 (6 bases). Between the trimmed V and J ends, which lost 1 base and 7 bases, there was a span of 14 bases. This CDR3 has 15 amino acids. Germline CDR1 reads SGHVS; CDR2 reads FNYEAQ. CDR3 DNA sequence: TGTGCCAGCAGCTTAGTTGGACTATTGGGGAATGAGCAGTTCTTC. Residues: CASSLVGLLGNEQFF.

The V call is TRBV18, the J call TRBJ1-1, with 7 bases matching TRBD1. The V segment lost 3 bases and the J segment 2 bases; nucleotides outside the gene matches: 12. The CDR3 consists of 17 residues. The germline V gene has CDR1 KGHSH and CDR2 LQKENI. The CDR3 DNA reads as TGTGCCAGCTCACCTTCGGGTGAGGGGGCAGGAAACACTGAAGCTTTCTTT. Amino acid sequence: CASSPSGEGAGNTEAFF.

The chain recombines TRBV5-8 with TRBJ2-2, with D unclear. The CDR3 covers 13 residues. In germline, CDR1 is SGHTS, CDR2 YDEGEE. The ends were cut back, 2 bases at V and 6 bases at J, with 8 bases in the middle. The CDR3: CASSFNIPGELFF. The CDR3 DNA reads as TGTGCCAGCAGCTTTAACATACCCGGGGAGCTGTTTTTT.

V and J are TRBV19 and TRBJ1-1, with 7 bases aligning to TRBD1. V shed 6 bases and J 11 bases; nucleotides not matched to a gene: 12. The CDR3 has 13 residues. From germline, CDR1 is LNHDA and CDR2 SQIVND (reference sequence). DNA for the CDR3: TGTGCCAGTAGGGACAGGTTTCCAGAAGGGGCTTTCTTT. Translated: CASRDRFPEGAFF.